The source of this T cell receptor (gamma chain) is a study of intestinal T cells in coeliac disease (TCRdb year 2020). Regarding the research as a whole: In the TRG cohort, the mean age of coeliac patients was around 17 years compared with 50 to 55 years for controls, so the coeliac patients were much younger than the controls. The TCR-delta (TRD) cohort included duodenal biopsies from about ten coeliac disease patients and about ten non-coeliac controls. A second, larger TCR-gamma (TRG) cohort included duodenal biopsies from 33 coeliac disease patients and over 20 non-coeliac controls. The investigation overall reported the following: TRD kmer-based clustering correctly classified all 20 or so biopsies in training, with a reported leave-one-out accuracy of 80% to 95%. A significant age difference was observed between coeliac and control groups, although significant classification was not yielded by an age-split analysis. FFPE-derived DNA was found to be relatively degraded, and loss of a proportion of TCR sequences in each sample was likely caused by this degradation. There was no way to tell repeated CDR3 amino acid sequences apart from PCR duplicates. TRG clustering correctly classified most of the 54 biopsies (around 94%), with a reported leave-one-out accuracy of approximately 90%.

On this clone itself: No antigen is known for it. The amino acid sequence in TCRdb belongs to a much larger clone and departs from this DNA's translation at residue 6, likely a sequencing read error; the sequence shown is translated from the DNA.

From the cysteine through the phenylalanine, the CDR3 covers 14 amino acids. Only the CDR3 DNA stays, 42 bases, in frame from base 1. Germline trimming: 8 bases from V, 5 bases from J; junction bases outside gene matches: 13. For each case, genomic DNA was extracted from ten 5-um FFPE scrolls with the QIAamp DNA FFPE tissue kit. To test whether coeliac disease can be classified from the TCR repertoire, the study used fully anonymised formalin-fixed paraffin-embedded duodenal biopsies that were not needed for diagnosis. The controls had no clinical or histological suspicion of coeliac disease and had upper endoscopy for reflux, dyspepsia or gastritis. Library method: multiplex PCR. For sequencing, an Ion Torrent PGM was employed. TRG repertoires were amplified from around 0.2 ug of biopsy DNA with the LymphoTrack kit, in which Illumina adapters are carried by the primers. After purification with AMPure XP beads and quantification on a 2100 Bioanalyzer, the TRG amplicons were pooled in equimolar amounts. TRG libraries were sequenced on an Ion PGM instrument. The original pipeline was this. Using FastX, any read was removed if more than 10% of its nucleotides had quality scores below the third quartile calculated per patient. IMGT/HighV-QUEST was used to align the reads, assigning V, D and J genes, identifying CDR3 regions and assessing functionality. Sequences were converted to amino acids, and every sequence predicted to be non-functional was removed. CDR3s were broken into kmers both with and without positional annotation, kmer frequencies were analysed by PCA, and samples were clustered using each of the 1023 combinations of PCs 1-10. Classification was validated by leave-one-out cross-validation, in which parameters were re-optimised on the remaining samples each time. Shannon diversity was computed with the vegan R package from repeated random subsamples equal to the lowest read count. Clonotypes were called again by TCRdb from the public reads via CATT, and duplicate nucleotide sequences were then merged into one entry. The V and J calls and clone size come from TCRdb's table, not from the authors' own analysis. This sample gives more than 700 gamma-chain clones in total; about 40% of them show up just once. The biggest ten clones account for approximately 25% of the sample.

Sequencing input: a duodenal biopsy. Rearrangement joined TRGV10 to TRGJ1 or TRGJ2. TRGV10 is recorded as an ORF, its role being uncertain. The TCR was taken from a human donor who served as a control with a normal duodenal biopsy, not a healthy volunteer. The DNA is TGTGCTGCGTGGGATCGGAATGATGATTATAAGAAACTCTTT. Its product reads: CAAWDRNDDYKKLF.